This T cell receptor (beta chain) was identified in a study of CD8+CD57+ T cells in acquired aplastic anemia. At the level of the study: Sorted CD4+ and CD8+ cells yielded 2.5 to 3.5 ug of DNA on average. Findings and caveats of the study: With respect to CD8+ Simpson's diversity, patients and controls did not differ significantly. Patients and controls turned out to have 25 to 30 CD8+ CDR3 sequences in common.

Patients selected for sequencing had displayed CD8+CD57+ cell expansion by flow cytometry. Every patient was diagnosed with severe acquired aplastic anemia. Genomic DNA templated the TCR beta VDJ and CDR3 profiling. Each CDR3 protein gets one entry after TCRdb re-called the reads with MiXCR. The sample yields some 150,000 distinct CDR3 sequences, roughly two thirds seen once. The V end lost 1 base, the J end lost 5 bases, and 14 bases lay between the germline ends. CDR1 is LGHNA, CDR2 YNFKEQ, per germline. The CDR3 spans 15 residues. Concerning this clonotype itself: As yet, its antigen is unknown.

This sequence was found in a human donor with aplastic anemia. V is TRBV4-2 and J is TRBJ2-5; tentative D call: TRBD2 (6 bases). Sequenced input: sorted CD4+, CD8+, or CD8+CD57+ T cells (not recorded which) from PBMCs. The CDR3 loop reads CASSQVGGAGETQYF. Written as DNA, the CDR3 is TGTGCCAGCAGCCAAGTTGGAGGGGCTGGCGAGACCCAGTACTTC.